Below are 32 T cell receptor beta chains sequenced from a single sample in a study of neoadjuvant anti-PD-1 for oral cavity cancer (dated by TCRdb to about 2021). The label giving this sample's time point can be read as: before neoadjuvant nivolumab. The library was built by means of the immunoSEQ multiplex PCR assay. In its TCRdb copy, this immuneACCESS table keeps in-frame sequences only and misses some clones. Where compared with another copy, unresolved V genes explain less than half of these, and the others have no known cause. The sample profile shows approximately 15,000 clones; just over 65% of them were found once. Of the sample, 2.5% falls within the top ten clones. Sample: PBMCs, taken before nivolumab (anti-PD-1) treatment. The receptors here all came from a person aged 40 to 85 with oral cavity squamous cell carcinoma.

Regarding this clone: At one end the junction does not follow the germline gene, possibly because of a read error. The chain is built from TRBV28 and TRBJ2-7, with 11 positions matching TRBD2. Germline CDR1 and CDR2: MDHEN and SYDVKM. The CDR3 covers 13 residues. DNA of the CDR3: TGTGCCAGCAGCGATCCCCTAGCGGGAGGCTTCCTCTTC. It encodes CASSDPLAGGFLF.

This clone was found once. V usage is TRBV6-5 and J usage is TRBJ2-7; D is ambiguous. The CDR3 extends over 13 amino acids. In germline, CDR1 is MNHEY, CDR2 SVGAGI. V lost 4 bases and J 0 bases, leaving 7 bases between the germline ends. The CDR3 nucleotides read TGTGCCAGCAGTTCCGGAGACTCCTACGAGCAGTACTTC. This sequence encodes CASSSGDSYEQYF.

V usage is TRBV5-4 and J usage is TRBJ2-7, with TRBD1 matching 9 bases. The CDR3 runs to 14 residues. The junction had 2 bases not matched to a gene; V was cut back by 4 bases and J by 0 bases. The germline V gene has CDR1 SGHNT and CDR2 YYREEE (reference sequence). CDR3 coding DNA: TGTGCCAGCAGCGGGGGACAGGGCTCCTACGAGCAGTACTTC. It is translated as CASSGGQGSYEQYF.

This chain links TRBV19 with TRBJ1-5; the D gene is possibly TRBD1 (6 bases). Per the germline V gene, CDR1 is LNHDA and CDR2 is SQIVND (reference sequence). This CDR3 comprises 15 residues. V gave up 1 base and J gave up 6 bases, with 13 bases separating them. In DNA form, the CDR3 reads TGTGCCAGTAGTATAGTGGGGGGGGCCGGTCAGCCCCAGCATTTT. Encoded protein: CASSIVGGAGQPQHF.

The rearrangement uses TRBV6-5 and TRBJ2-1; D is perhaps TRBD1 (7 bases). The CDR3 is 14 amino acids. Germline CDR1 and CDR2: MNHEY and SVGAGI. Deletions cut 7 bases from V and 9 bases from J, with 19 bases between. The CDR3 sequence: CASKLTSQGVEQFF. In nucleotides, the CDR3 is TGTGCCAGCAAATTAACTAGCCAGGGGGTTGAGCAGTTCTTC.

Written as DNA, the CDR3 is TGTGCCAGCAGTCCCCCCGGGACAGGGACCCAAGTGGCCCAGTACTTC. This gives the protein CASSPPGTGTQVAQYF. The chain carries TRBV11-1 and TRBJ2-5; TRBD1 agrees at 9 bases. J was trimmed by 9 bases and V by 6 bases; bases with no gene match: 17. Germline CDR1 SGHAT, CDR2 FQDESV (reference sequence). This CDR3 is 16 amino acids long.

This clone was observed a few times. This sequence joins TRBV5-1 and TRBJ2-1; 12 nucleotides align to TRBD2. Per germline, CDR1 SGHRS and CDR2 YFSETQ. The CDR3 loop spans 15 amino acids. Trimming took 4 bases from V and 2 from J; bases not matched to a gene: 1. The CDR3 DNA reads as TGCGCCAGCAGCCGGACTAGCGGGACCTACAATGAGCAGTTCTTC. Its translation: CASSRTSGTYNEQFF.

This clone was counted a few times. The V gene is TRBV11-2, the J gene TRBJ2-7, with D possibly TRBD1 on 5 matching bases. The V end was cut by 6 bases, the J end by 5 bases, with 20 bases between. Germline V lookup: CDR1 SGHAT, CDR2 FQNNGV. The CDR3 has 15 residues. CDR3 residues: CASREMTGHQDEQYF. CDR3 nucleotide sequence: TGTGCCAGCAGAGAAATGACCGGACATCAGGACGAGCAGTACTTC. Variable domain in full (rest from reference TRBV11-2 and TRBJ2-7): EAGVAQSPRYKIIEKRQSVAFWCNPISGHATLYWYQQILGQGPKLLIQFQNNGVVDDSQLPKDRFSAERLKGVDSTLKIQPAKLEDSAVYLCASREMTGHQDEQYFGPGTRLTVT.

A word on this clone: At one of its ends the junction is not consistent with the germline gene, which may arise from a read error. This sequence joins TRBV28 and TRBJ1-2; D may be TRBD1 (5 bases). The CDR3 is 14 residues long. In germline, CDR1 is MDHEN, CDR2 SYDVKM. The CDR3 DNA is TGTGCCAGCACTTTAGCCTCCGGGGACGTGGGCTACACCTTC. This sequence encodes CASTLASGDVGYTF.

This clone came up a few times. The CDR3 sequence: CASSIGTGKGYEQYF. The CDR3 region has the DNA TGTGCCAGCAGCATTGGGACAGGGAAGGGGTACGAGCAGTACTTC. The J gene is TRBJ2-7, the V gene TRBV7-9, with TRBD1 matching 9 bases. In germline, CDR1 is SEHNR, CDR2 FQNEAQ (reference sequence). The CDR3 contains 15 residues. V lost 5 bases, J lost 4 bases, and 9 bases stayed unmatched.

The chain joins TRBV2 to TRBJ1-1; 9 nucleotides agree with TRBD1. This CDR3 region has 13 residues. V lost 5 bases and J lost 7; bases outside the gene matches: 5. CDR1 and CDR2 from the germline V gene are SNHLY and FYNNEI. The CDR3 protein is CASSYRGQSEAFF. The CDR3 coding sequence is TGTGCCAGCAGTTACAGGGGGCAGAGTGAAGCTTTCTTT.

The V call is TRBV7-8, the J call TRBJ1-1; 8 bases agree with TRBD1. This CDR3 region has 14 residues. The V segment lost 5 bases and the J segment 4 bases; nucleotides outside the gene matches: 6. Germline V gene lookup returns CDR1 SGHVS and CDR2 FQNEAQ. DNA of the CDR3: TGTGCCAGCAGCCAAGACAGGGGAGGCACTGAAGCTTTCTTT. This codes for CASSQDRGGTEAFF.

The chain couples TRBV7-3 to TRBJ2-3; 9 bases map to TRBD2. The CDR3 length is 16 residues. CDR1 and CDR2 from the germline V gene are SGHTA and FQGTGA. V dropped 5 bases and J dropped 0; count of bases not matched to a gene: 6. CDR3 bases: TGTGCCAGCAGCCCCGGGCTAGCGGGAAGCACAGATACGCAGTATTTT. Its protein is CASSPGLAGSTDTQYF.

The rearrangement uses TRBV30 and TRBJ1-5; tentative D call: TRBD1 (5 bases). The germline V gene encodes CDR1 GTSNPN and CDR2 SVGIG (reference sequence). The CDR3 is 15 residues long. The germline V and J ends were trimmed by 1 base and 9 bases, with 19 bases remaining between them. CDR3 loop: CAWSDAGTTIRPQHF. CDR3 in DNA: TGTGCCTGGAGTGATGCCGGGACCACAATCCGGCCCCAGCATTTT.

The rearrangement uses TRBV6-1 and TRBJ2-1; D ambiguous. This CDR3 comprises 12 residues. Trimming stripped 5 bases from V and 5 bases from J, with 7 bases between. CDR1 and CDR2 from the germline V gene are MNHNS and SASEGT. The CDR3 region is CASSPRNNEQFF. The CDR3 nucleotides are TGTGCCAGCAGTCCCCGCAACAATGAGCAGTTCTTC.

The CDR3 region is CASSIDFGDRYGYTF. DNA for the CDR3: TGTGCCAGTAGTATAGACTTTGGTGACCGCTATGGCTACACCTTC. The chain has TRBV19 and TRBJ1-2, with unresolved D. The germline CDR1 and CDR2 sequences are LNHDA and SQIVND (reference sequence). Trimming removed 0 bases at V and 4 bases at J, with 12 bases between. This CDR3 is built from 15 residues.

In DNA form, the CDR3 reads TGTGCCTGGAGTGTACTTCGGAACACTGAAGCTTTCTTT. It is translated as CAWSVLRNTEAFF. The V and J genes are TRBV30 and TRBJ1-1; unclear D gene. The ends were cut back, 0 bases at V and 1 base at J, with 6 bases in the middle. The V gene's germline CDR1 is GTSNPN and CDR2 SVGIG (reference sequence). The CDR3 is 13 amino acids. Using reference TRBV30 and TRBJ1-1 for the parts outside the CDR3, the full variable domain is SQTIHQWPATLVQPVGSPLSLECTVEGTSNPNLYWYRQAAGRGLQLLFYSVGIGQISSEVPQNLSASRPQDRQFILSSKKLLLSDSGFYLCAWSVLRNTEAFFGQGTRLTVV.

CDR3 loop: CASSLGNNQPQHF. CDR3 nucleotide sequence: TGTGCCAGCAGCTTGGGCAACAATCAGCCCCAGCATTTT. The chain combines TRBV5-6 with TRBJ1-5; D ambiguous. The germline V and J ends were trimmed by 0 bases and 3 bases, with 4 bases remaining between them. The CDR3 loop spans 13 amino acids. Germline V gene sequence: CDR1 SGHDT, CDR2 YYEEEE.

The chain employs TRBV21-1 and TRBJ2-7; the table calls TRBD2, which could not be checked here. TRBV21-1 is shown as a pseudogene. The CDR3 is made up of 15 amino acids. Here the CDR3 reads CASSKGHDSSYEQYF. In DNA, the CDR3 is TGTGCCAGCAGCAAAGGGCACGACTCTTCTTACGAGCAGTACTTC.

The chain combines TRBV29-1 with TRBJ2-7; 7 nucleotides match TRBD1. This CDR3 comprises 15 residues. CDR1 SQVTM and CDR2 ANQGSEA come from the germline V gene. J was trimmed by 5 bases and V by 0 bases; bases with no gene match: 10. The CDR3: CSVEDGLQGSNEQYF. The DNA of the CDR3 is TGCAGCGTTGAAGATGGGCTACAGGGGAGCAACGAGCAGTACTTC.

The gene calls are TRBV7-8 and TRBJ1-5, with D possibly matching TRBD1 (5 bases). The CDR3 contains 15 residues. CDR1 is SGHVS, CDR2 FQNEAQ, per germline. The V end lost 5 bases, the J end lost 2 bases, and 13 bases lay between the germline ends. The CDR3 reads CASSQGWGGNQPQHF. For the CDR3, the DNA is TGTGCCAGCAGCCAAGGGTGGGGGGGCAATCAGCCCCAGCATTTT.

The chain is built from TRBV10-3 and TRBJ2-5; weak D call: TRBD2 (6 bases). CDR1 and CDR2 from the germline V gene are ENHRY and SYGVKD. CDR3 length: 13 residues. V was shortened by 2 bases and J by 5 bases, with 9 bases between the two germline ends. CDR3 residues: CAISERLAETQYF. The CDR3 region has the DNA TGTGCCATCAGTGAGCGGCTAGCGGAGACCCAGTACTTC.

The V call is TRBV6-5, the J call TRBJ1-4; maybe TRBD1 (5 bases). Trimming removed 6 bases at V and 5 bases at J, with 13 bases between. Germline values: CDR1 MNHEY, CDR2 SVGAGI. This CDR3 is 14 amino acids long. CDR3 region: CASRPGTVNEKLFF. The CDR3 bases are TGTGCCAGCAGGCCCGGGACGGTCAATGAAAAACTGTTTTTT.

The CDR3 DNA sequence: TGTGCCAGCAGCCGGACAGGGGATAGCAATCAGCCCCAGCATTTT. Its translation: CASSRTGDSNQPQHF. The gene calls are TRBV7-9 and TRBJ1-5, with TRBD1 matching over 9 bases. J gave up 0 bases and V 5 bases, and 2 bases lay outside the gene matches. Germline CDR1 is SEHNR and CDR2 is FQNEAQ (reference sequence). The CDR3 consists of 15 residues.

This clone was seen only once. V and J are TRBV11-3 and TRBJ2-2; no reliable D call. The ends were cut back, 2 bases at V and 4 bases at J, with 5 bases in the middle. The CDR3 runs to 13 residues. The V gene's germline CDR1 is SGHNT and CDR2 YENEEA. The DNA for the CDR3 is TGTGCCAGCAGCTTACACGGCACCGGGGAGCTGTTTTTT. Protein: CASSLHGTGELFF.

V and J are TRBV6-5 and TRBJ2-7; possibly TRBD2 for D (6 bases). The CDR3 is 14 residues long. Trimming took 6 bases from V and 1 from J, leaving 13 bases between them. Germline CDR1 MNHEY, CDR2 SVGAGI. DNA for the CDR3: TGTGCCAGCAGACTTCTGCGGGAATCCTACGAGCAGTACTTC. This encodes CASRLLRESYEQYF.

The chain has TRBV7-9 and TRBJ2-7; 9 nucleotides agree with TRBD2. After removal of 5 bases from V and 3 bases from J, the junction contained 5 bases not matched to a gene. CDR3 length: 14 residues. Germline loops: CDR1 SEHNR, CDR2 FQNEAQ (reference sequence). The CDR3 coding sequence is TGTGCCAGCAGCCCGGGACTAGCTTTCTACGAGCAGTACTTC. Residues: CASSPGLAFYEQYF.

This clone was counted a few times. CDR3 sequence reads: CASSPGFTHQPQHF. CDR3 sequence (DNA): TGTGCCAGCAGTCCGGGTTTCACTCATCAGCCCCAGCATTTT. V is TRBV27 and J is TRBJ1-5; D uncertain. CDR1 is MNHEY, CDR2 SMNVEV, per germline (reference sequence). V was trimmed by 5 bases and J by 5 bases, leaving 13 bases between them. The CDR3 runs to 14 residues.

This chain connects TRBV4-2 to TRBJ1-4; D perhaps matches TRBD1 (6 bases). In germline, CDR1 is LGHNA, CDR2 YNFKEQ. Trimming cost V 7 bases and J 5 bases, with 17 bases left between them. The length of the CDR3 is 15 residues. In nucleotides, the CDR3 is TGTGCCAGCACCAGCCGGGGGGCCGAGAATGAAAAACTGTTTTTT. It encodes CASTSRGAENEKLFF.

The V and J genes are TRBV9 and TRBJ1-2; D is unresolved. This CDR3 is built from 13 residues. CDR1 and CDR2 from the germline V gene are SGDLS and YYNGEE. Trimming stripped 3 bases from V and 5 bases from J, with 11 bases between. CDR3 nucleotides: TGTGCCAGCAGCGCTGACGAAAATTATGGCTACACCTTC. It translates to CASSADENYGYTF.

The chain links TRBV2 to TRBJ1-3; D may be TRBD1 (5 bases). Germline values: CDR1 SNHLY, CDR2 FYNNEI. The V and J ends lost 7 bases and 4 bases respectively, with 14 bases between them. The CDR3 sequence is 14 residues long. In DNA form, the CDR3 reads TGTGCCAGCAAGGGGTTAAAACAAGGAAACACCATATATTTT. Its translation is CASKGLKQGNTIYF.

The chain's CDR3 is CASSGPLGGRGGTEQFF. In nucleotides, the CDR3 is TGTGCCAGCAGCGGGCCTTTGGGCGGGAGAGGGGGAACTGAGCAGTTCTTC. The chain combines TRBV7-3 with TRBJ2-1, with TRBD2 as a possible D gene (7 bases). This CDR3 spans 17 amino acids. V lost 5 bases to trimming and J lost 9 bases, with 26 bases between them. The germline gives CDR1 SGHTA, CDR2 FQGTGA.